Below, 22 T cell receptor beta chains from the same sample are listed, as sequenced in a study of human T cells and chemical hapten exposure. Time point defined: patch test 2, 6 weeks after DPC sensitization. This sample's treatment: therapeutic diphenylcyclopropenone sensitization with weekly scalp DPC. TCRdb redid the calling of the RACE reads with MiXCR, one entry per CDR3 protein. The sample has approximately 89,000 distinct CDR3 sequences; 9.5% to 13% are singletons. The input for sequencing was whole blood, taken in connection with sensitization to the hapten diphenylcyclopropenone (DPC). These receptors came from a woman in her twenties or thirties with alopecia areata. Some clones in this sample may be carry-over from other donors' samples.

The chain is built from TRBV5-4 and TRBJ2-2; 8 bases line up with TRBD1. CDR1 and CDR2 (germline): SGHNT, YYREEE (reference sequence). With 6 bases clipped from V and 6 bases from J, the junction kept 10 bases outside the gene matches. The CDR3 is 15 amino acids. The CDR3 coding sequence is TGTGCCAGCACTGGGCAGGGGGCGCGGGCCGGGGAGCTGTTTTTT. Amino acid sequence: CASTGQGARAGELFF.

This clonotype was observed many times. The CDR3 protein is CASSLDQGYGYTF. In DNA form, the CDR3 reads TGCGCCAGCAGCTTGGACCAGGGATATGGCTACACCTTC. J is TRBJ1-2 and V is TRBV5-1; a possible D gene is TRBD1 (5 bases). Germline V gives CDR1 SGHRS, CDR2 YFSETQ. This CDR3 comprises 13 residues. V was clipped by 0 bases and J by 5 bases, with 8 bases between them.

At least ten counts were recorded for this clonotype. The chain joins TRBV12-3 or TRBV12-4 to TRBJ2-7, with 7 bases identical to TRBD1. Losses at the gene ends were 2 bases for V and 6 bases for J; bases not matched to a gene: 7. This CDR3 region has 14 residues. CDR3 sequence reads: CASSLKGAGGEQYF. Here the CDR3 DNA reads TGTGCCAGCAGTTTAAAAGGGGCAGGGGGCGAGCAGTACTTC.

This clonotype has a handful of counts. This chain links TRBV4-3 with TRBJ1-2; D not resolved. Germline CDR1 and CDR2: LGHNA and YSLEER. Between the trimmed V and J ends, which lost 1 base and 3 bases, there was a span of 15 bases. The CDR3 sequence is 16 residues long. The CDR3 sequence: CASSQVGGMVDYGYTF. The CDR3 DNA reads TGCGCCAGCAGCCAAGTGGGAGGGATGGTTGACTATGGCTACACCTTC.

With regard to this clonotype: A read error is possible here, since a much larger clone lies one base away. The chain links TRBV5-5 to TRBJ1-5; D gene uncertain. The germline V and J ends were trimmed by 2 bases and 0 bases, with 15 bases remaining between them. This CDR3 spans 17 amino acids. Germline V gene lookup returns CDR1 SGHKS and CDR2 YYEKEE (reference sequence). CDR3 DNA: TGTGCCAGCAGCTTCCGCTATGACACCTATAGCAATCAGCCCCAGCATTTT. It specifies CASSFRYDTYSNQPQHF.

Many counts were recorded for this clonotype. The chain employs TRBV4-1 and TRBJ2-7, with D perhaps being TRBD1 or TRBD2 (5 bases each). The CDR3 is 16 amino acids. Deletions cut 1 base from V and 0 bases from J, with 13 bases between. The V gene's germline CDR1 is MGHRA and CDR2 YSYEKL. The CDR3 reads CASSQAGARGSYEQYF. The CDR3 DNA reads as TGCGCCAGCAGCCAAGCCGGGGCTAGGGGCTCCTACGAGCAGTACTTC.

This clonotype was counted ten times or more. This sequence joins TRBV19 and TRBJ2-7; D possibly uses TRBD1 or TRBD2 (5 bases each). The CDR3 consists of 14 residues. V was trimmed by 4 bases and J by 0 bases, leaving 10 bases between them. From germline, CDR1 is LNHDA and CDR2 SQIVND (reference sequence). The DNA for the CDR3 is TGTGCCAGTAGTAGCCAGGGACCCTCCTACGAGCAGTACTTC. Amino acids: CASSSQGPSYEQYF.

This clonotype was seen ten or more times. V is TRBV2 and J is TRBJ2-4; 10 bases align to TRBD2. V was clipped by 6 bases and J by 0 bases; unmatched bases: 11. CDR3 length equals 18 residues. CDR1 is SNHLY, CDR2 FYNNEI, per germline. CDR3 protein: CASRELAGLSLAKNIQYF. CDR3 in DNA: TGTGCCAGCAGGGAACTAGCGGGATTATCACTAGCCAAAAACATTCAGTACTTC.

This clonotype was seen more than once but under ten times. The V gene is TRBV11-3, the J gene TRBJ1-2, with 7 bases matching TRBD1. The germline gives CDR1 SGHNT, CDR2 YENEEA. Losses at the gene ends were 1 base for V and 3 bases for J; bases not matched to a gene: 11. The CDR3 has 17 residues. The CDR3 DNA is TGTGCCAGCAGCTTAGGACCCCTTGGACAGGCGGACTATGGCTACACCTTC. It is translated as CASSLGPLGQADYGYTF.

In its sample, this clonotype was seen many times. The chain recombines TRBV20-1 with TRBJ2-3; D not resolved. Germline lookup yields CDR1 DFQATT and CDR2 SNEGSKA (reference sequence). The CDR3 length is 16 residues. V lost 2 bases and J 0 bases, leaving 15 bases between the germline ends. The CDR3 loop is CSARRSARTSTDTQYF. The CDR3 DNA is TGCAGTGCTAGAAGGTCAGCGCGTACTAGCACAGATACGCAGTATTTT.

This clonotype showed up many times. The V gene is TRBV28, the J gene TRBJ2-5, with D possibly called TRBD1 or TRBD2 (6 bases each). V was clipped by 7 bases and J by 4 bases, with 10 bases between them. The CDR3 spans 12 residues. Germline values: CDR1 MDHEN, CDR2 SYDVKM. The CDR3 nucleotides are TGTGCCAGCAAAGGGGGGCTAGAGACCCAGTACTTC. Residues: CASKGGLETQYF.

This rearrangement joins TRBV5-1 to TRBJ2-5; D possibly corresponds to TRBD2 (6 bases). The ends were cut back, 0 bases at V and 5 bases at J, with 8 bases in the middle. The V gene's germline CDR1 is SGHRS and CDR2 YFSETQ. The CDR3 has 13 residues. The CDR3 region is CASSLEEGETQYF. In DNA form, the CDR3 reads TGCGCCAGCAGCTTGGAGGAGGGGGAGACCCAGTACTTC.

The CDR3 DNA reads as TGTGCCAGCTCACCGGGACAGGGCGGGGATCAGCCCCAGCATTTT. Translated: CASSPGQGGDQPQHF. This chain connects TRBV18 to TRBJ1-5; 9 bases fit TRBD1. Unmatched junction bases numbered 5, after V lost 3 bases and J lost 5 bases. Germline V CDR1 and CDR2: KGHSH, LQKENI. The CDR3 runs to 15 residues.

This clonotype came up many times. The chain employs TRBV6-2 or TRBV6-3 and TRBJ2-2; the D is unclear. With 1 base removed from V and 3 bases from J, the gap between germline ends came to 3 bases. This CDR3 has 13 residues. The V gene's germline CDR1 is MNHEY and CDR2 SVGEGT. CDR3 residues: CASSYLDTGELFF. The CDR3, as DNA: TGTGCCAGCAGTTACTTGGACACCGGGGAGCTGTTTTTT.

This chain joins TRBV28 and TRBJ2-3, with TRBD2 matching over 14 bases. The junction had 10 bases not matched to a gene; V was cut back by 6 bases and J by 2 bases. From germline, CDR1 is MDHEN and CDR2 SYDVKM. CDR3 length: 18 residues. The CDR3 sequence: CASSDAGTSGRFTDTQYF. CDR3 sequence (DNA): TGTGCCAGCAGCGATGCTGGGACTAGCGGGAGATTCACAGATACGCAGTATTTT.

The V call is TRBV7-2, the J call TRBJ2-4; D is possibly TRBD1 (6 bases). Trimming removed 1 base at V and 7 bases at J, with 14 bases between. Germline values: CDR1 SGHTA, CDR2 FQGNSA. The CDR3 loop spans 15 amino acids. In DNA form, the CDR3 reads TGTGCCAGCAGCTTAGGAACAGGGCGACTTAACATTCAGTACTTC. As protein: CASSLGTGRLNIQYF.

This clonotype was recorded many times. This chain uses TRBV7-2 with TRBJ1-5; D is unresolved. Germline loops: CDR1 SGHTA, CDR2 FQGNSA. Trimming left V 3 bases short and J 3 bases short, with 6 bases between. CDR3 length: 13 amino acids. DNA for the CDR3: TGTGCCAGCAGCTTGCATCACAATCAGCCCCAGCATTTT. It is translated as CASSLHHNQPQHF.

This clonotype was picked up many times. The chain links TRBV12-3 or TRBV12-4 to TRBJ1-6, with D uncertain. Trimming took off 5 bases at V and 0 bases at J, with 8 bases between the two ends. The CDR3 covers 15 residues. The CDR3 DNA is TGTGCCAGCAGTCCCCCCTACTCCTATAATTCACCCCTCCACTTT. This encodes CASSPPYSYNSPLHF.

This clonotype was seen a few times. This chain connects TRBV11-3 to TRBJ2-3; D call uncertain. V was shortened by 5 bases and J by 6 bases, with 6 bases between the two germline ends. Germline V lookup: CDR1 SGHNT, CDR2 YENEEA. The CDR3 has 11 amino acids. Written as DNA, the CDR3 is TGTGCCAGCAGCGTAGTGGATACGCAGTATTTT. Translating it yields CASSVVDTQYF.

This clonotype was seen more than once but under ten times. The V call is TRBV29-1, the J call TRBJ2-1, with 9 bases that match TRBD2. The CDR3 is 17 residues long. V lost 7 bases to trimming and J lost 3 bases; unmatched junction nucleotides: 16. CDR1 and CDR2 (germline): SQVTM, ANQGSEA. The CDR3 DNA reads TGCAGCGCTATACCTAGTATTAGCGGGAGTATCTACAATGAGCAGTTCTTC. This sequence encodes CSAIPSISGSIYNEQFF.

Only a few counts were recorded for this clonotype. The CDR3 loop reads CATTRGQITGELFF. CDR3 nucleotides: TGTGCCACAACCCGGGGACAGATCACCGGGGAGCTGTTTTTT. The chain carries TRBV6-2 or TRBV6-3 and TRBJ2-2, with 7 bases that match TRBD1. The CDR3 is 14 residues long. V gave up 10 bases and J gave up 4 bases; unmatched junction bases: 9. CDR1 and CDR2 (germline): MNHEY, SVGEGT.

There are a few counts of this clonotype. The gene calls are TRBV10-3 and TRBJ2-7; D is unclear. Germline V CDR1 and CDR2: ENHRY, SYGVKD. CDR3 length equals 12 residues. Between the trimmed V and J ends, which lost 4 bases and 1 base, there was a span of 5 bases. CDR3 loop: CAISADSYEQYF. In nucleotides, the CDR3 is TGTGCCATCAGTGCGGATTCCTACGAGCAGTACTTC.